Listed below are T cell receptor beta chains from one sample, sequenced in a study of human T cells and chemical hapten exposure. MiXCR was run by TCRdb on the 5' RACE reads, yielding one entry per CDR3 protein. The table records 110,000 or so distinct CDR3 sequences, around a fifth of them present only once. These receptor sequences come from a human donor in good health. Both conserved end residues are part of each CDR3. Fields, in order: CDR3 length, D gene, clone size, J gene, V gene, CDR3 protein, CDR3 DNA. A D gene is named only where the DNA matches it firmly. Not all rows give a size; the values are once, few, many and, for expanded clones, a class.

>15|TRBD2|-|TRBJ2-1|TRBV30
CASLPSGRGRGEQFF
TGTGCCTCCCTACCTAGCGGGAGGGGGAGAGGTGAGCAGTTCTTC
>14|-|few|TRBJ2-1|TRBV29-1
CSVVGSLGFNEQFF
TGCAGCGTTGTAGGATCCCTGGGATTCAATGAGCAGTTCTTC
>17|TRBD2|few|TRBJ2-2|TRBV6-2/TRBV6-3
CASSYLGLAGGTGELFF
TGTGCCAGCAGTTACCTGGGACTAGCGGGAGGCACCGGGGAGCTGTTTTTT
>11|-|few|TRBJ1-2|TRBV30
CAWSRRNGYTF
TGTGCCTGGAGTAGAAGGAATGGCTACACCTTC
>16|-|few|TRBJ2-5|TRBV7-3
CASSLHTGGGGETQYF
TGTGCCAGCAGCCTACATACTGGGGGCGGCGGGGAGACCCAGTACTTC
>13|TRBD1|many|TRBJ1-1|TRBV2
CASSYRGLAEAFF
TGTGCCAGCAGTTACAGGGGGCTCGCTGAAGCTTTCTTT
>13|-|few|TRBJ1-1|TRBV3-1
CASSRGADTEAFF
TGTGCCAGCAGCCGGGGGGCTGACACTGAAGCTTTCTTT
>17|TRBD2|-|TRBJ2-3|TRBV4-1
CASSQVGLAVSTDTQYF
TGCGCCAGCAGCCAAGTAGGACTAGCTGTATCCACAGATACGCAGTATTTT
>14|TRBD2|few|TRBJ2-7|TRBV6-5
CASSYSGRGYEQYF
TGTGCCAGCAGTTATAGCGGGAGGGGGTACGAGCAGTACTTC
>17|-|-|TRBJ1-1|TRBV20-1
CSARDRGVFGGRTEAFF
TGCAGTGCTAGAGATAGAGGCGTCTTCGGGGGAAGGACTGAAGCTTTCTTT
>14|-|-|TRBJ1-5|TRBV3-1
CASSLTGTNQPQHF
TGTGCCAGCAGCCTGACAGGCACCAATCAGCCCCAGCATTTT
>22|TRBD1|-|TRBJ2-3|TRBV12-3/TRBV12-4
CASSRMTRDRVLSTVPTDTQYF
TGTGCCAGCAGTCGCATGACTCGGGACAGGGTACTTTCGACGGTTCCCACAGATACGCAGTATTTT
>17|TRBD2|-|TRBJ2-5|TRBV12-3/TRBV12-4
CASSRSPGSGRQETQYF
TGTGCCAGCAGCCGCAGCCCAGGTAGCGGGCGACAAGAGACCCAGTACTTC
>13|-|few|TRBJ2-7|TRBV29-1
CSARDPGEYEQYF
TGCAGCGCGCGCGACCCAGGGGAATACGAGCAGTACTTC
>16|TRBD1|once|TRBJ1-4|TRBV5-1
CASSEIPGQGREKLFF
TGCGCCAGCAGCGAGATCCCGGGACAGGGGAGGGAAAAACTGTTTTTT
>15|-|-|TRBJ1-4|TRBV6-2/TRBV6-3
CASSYRPLYNEKLFF
TGTGCCAGCAGTTACCGGCCCCTCTATAATGAAAAACTGTTTTTT
>16|-|few|TRBJ1-5|TRBV6-1
CASYVAAQNSNQPQHF
TGTGCCAGTTACGTCGCGGCCCAAAATAGCAATCAGCCCCAGCATTTT
>13|-|-|TRBJ1-1|TRBV13
CASSARDPGEAFF
TGTGCCAGCAGCGCCCGGGATCCGGGAGAAGCTTTCTTT
>13|-|-|TRBJ2-3|TRBV4-1
CASKGLGTDTQYF
TGCGCCAGCAAAGGCTTGGGCACAGATACGCAGTATTTT
>15|-|few|TRBJ2-6|TRBV5-1
CASSLEGQGANVLTF
TGCGCCAGCAGCTTGGAAGGGCAAGGGGCCAACGTCCTGACTTTC
>17|TRBD1|few|TRBJ2-2|TRBV5-4
CASSLLPTPGTGVGLFF
TGTGCCAGCAGCTTACTTCCGACCCCCGGGACAGGGGTCGGGCTGTTTTTT
>16|TRBD2|-|TRBJ2-3|TRBV7-9
CASSPRTSGVTDTQYF
TGTGCCAGCAGCCCTCGGACTAGCGGGGTCACAGATACGCAGTATTTT
>18|-|few|TRBJ2-3|TRBV27
CASSLSWARRIQLDTQYF
TGTGCCAGCAGTTTATCCTGGGCTAGGAGAATTCAATTGGATACGCAGTATTTT
>16|TRBD1|few|TRBJ1-1|TRBV27
CASSLLGGQGRTEAFF
TGTGCCAGCAGTTTATTAGGCGGACAGGGGAGGACTGAAGCTTTCTTT
>15|-|few|TRBJ1-2|TRBV6-5
CASSYSEGANYGYTF
TGTGCCAGCAGTTACTCGGAAGGGGCTAACTATGGCTACACCTTC
>21|TRBD2|many|TRBJ2-4|TRBV4-1
CASSQAPVGPHRGGPKNIQYF
TGCGCCAGCAGCCAAGCGCCTGTCGGCCCTCACCGCGGGGGTCCCAAAAACATTCAGTACTTC
>16|TRBD2|-|TRBJ2-1|TRBV6-4
CASSRTGTSGNNEQFF
TGTGCCAGCAGTCGAACCGGGACTAGCGGAAACAATGAGCAGTTCTTC
>14|TRBD1|few|TRBJ1-5|TRBV5-1
CASSPGQVNQPQHF
TGCGCCAGCAGCCCCGGACAGGTCAATCAGCCCCAGCATTTT
>15|TRBD2|-|TRBJ2-2|TRBV3-1
CASSPSGTSFGELFF
TGTGCCAGCAGCCCCTCCGGGACTAGTTTCGGGGAGCTGTTTTTT
>14|TRBD2|once|TRBJ2-3|TRBV29-1
CSGRTSARTDTQYF
TGCAGCGGGAGGACTAGCGCGCGCACAGATACGCAGTATTTT
>13|-|few|TRBJ2-7|TRBV19
CASSLGQPYEQYF
TGTGCCAGTAGCCTTGGACAGCCCTACGAGCAGTACTTC
>15|TRBD2|-|TRBJ2-7|TRBV19
CASSFRLAGVDEQYF
TGTGCCAGTAGTTTTCGACTAGCGGGAGTAGACGAGCAGTACTTC
>15|-|-|TRBJ1-3|TRBV20-1
CSARDFRVAGNTIYF
TGCAGTGCTAGAGATTTCAGGGTTGCTGGAAACACCATATATTTT
>14|-|once|TRBJ1-1|TRBV27
CDSSLIRGGTEAFF
TGTGACAGCAGTTTAATCCGCGGAGGCACTGAAGCTTTCTTT
>15|TRBD2|-|TRBJ2-1|TRBV27
CASSLSGRAWVEQFF
TGTGCCAGCAGTTTAAGCGGGAGGGCCTGGGTTGAGCAGTTCTTC
>15|TRBD1|-|TRBJ2-7|TRBV28
CASSYPGQGSYEQYF
TGTGCCAGCAGTTATCCGGGACAGGGCTCCTACGAGCAGTACTTC
>12|TRBD2|few|TRBJ2-1|TRBV30
CAWGLGRDEQFF
TGTGCCTGGGGGCTCGGGAGGGATGAGCAGTTCTTC
>16|-|few|TRBJ1-5|TRBV6-2/TRBV6-3
CASSSPTSRRYQPQHF
TGTGCCAGCAGTAGTCCTACTTCGCGGAGGTATCAGCCCCAGCATTTT
>16|TRBD1|few|TRBJ1-1|TRBV7-9
CASRIGQGRVNTEAFF
TGTGCCAGCAGGATTGGACAGGGAAGGGTGAACACTGAAGCTTTCTTT
>12|-|-|TRBJ2-7|TRBV6-6
CASSYEGREQYF
TGTGCCAGCAGTTACGAGGGACGCGAGCAGTACTTC
>16|-|few|TRBJ1-3|TRBV18
CASSPYGSHAGNTIYF
TGTGCCAGCTCACCGTACGGGTCCCACGCTGGAAACACCATATATTTT
>14|-|few|TRBJ1-4|TRBV2
CASSERTTNEKLFF
TGTGCCAGCAGTGAAAGGACAACTAATGAAAAACTGTTTTTT
>18|TRBD2|-|TRBJ2-1|TRBV15
CATSRDRLAASSYNEQFF
TGTGCCACCAGCAGAGATCGACTAGCGGCATCCTCCTACAATGAGCAGTTCTTC
>15|TRBD2|-|TRBJ2-3|TRBV6-1
CASSVGGTNTDTQYF
TGTGCCAGCAGTGTTGGAGGGACTAACACAGATACGCAGTATTTT
>16|-|few|TRBJ1-2|TRBV20-1
CSATSGGGDPNYGYTF
TGCAGTGCTACGTCTGGGGGGGGCGACCCCAACTATGGCTACACCTTC
>17|TRBD2|-|TRBJ2-1|TRBV12-3/TRBV12-4
CASSPGTSGIPYDEQFF
TGTGCCAGCAGTCCGGGGACTAGCGGGATTCCGTACGATGAGCAGTTCTTC
>17|TRBD1|many|TRBJ1-5|TRBV27
CASSSRQGPVGNQPQHF
TGTGCCAGCAGTTCCCGACAGGGGCCAGTCGGCAATCAGCCCCAGCATTTT
>15|TRBD1|-|TRBJ2-4|TRBV5-1
CASSSGDRDRNIQYF
TGCGCCAGCAGCTCCGGGGACAGGGATAGGAACATTCAGTACTTC
>14|TRBD1|many|TRBJ1-5|TRBV20-1
CSAIQGRGNQPQHF
TGCAGTGCTATACAGGGGAGGGGCAATCAGCCCCAGCATTTT
>16|TRBD2|few|TRBJ2-3|TRBV6-6
CASSYSLAGDTDTQYF
TGTGCCAGCAGTTACAGCCTAGCGGGAGACACAGATACGCAGTATTTT
>14|-|few|TRBJ1-4|TRBV28
CASRAGFVGSKLFF
TGTGCCAGCAGGGCAGGGTTCGTCGGGTCAAAACTGTTTTTT
>15|-|few|TRBJ1-1|TRBV18
CASSPTWRQNTEAFF
TGTGCCAGCTCACCCACTTGGCGGCAGAACACTGAAGCTTTCTTT
>14|-|-|TRBJ1-1|TRBV11-2
CASSLQASNTEAFF
TGTGCCAGCAGCTTACAGGCTTCGAACACTGAAGCTTTCTTT
>14|TRBD1|few|TRBJ1-6|TRBV5-5
CASGEGQRYSPLHF
TGTGCCAGCGGCGAGGGACAGAGATATTCACCCCTCCACTTT
>11|-|-|TRBJ2-1|TRBV25-1
CASRELYEQFF
TGTGCCAGCAGGGAACTCTATGAGCAGTTCTTC